This section outlines one TCR beta chain sequence together with its context. These data originate in a study of blood T cell repertoires in COVID-19. About the study: Sites across the United States, Italy and Spain contributed samples from acute and convalescent COVID-19. PBMCs, B-cell-depleted T cells, or T cells were the source of the cDNA or gDNA that made up the material.

In germline, CDR1 is SGHTA, CDR2 FQGNSA. V was pared by 3 bases and J by 10 bases, with 13 bases between. The CDR3 contains 14 residues. Authors' data handling: From reference gene primer amplification, estimates of nucleated cell counts were derived. Some clones are missing from TCRdb's copy, which holds only in-frame ones; the method was immunoSEQ multiplex PCR. That table gives V, J and clone size, and the DNA gave D and trimming. This table has roughly 250,000 clones, about nine tenths appearing once. Participant reports of clinical history set cohort assignment. This TCR was recovered from a human donor in a cohort exposed to, infected with or recovered from COVID-19 (not recorded which). The donor label of this sample is uncertain. The gene calls are TRBV7-2 and TRBJ1-6; D is unclear. The sample was PBMCs or T cells enriched from blood (not recorded which). CDR3 coding DNA: TGTGCCAGCAGCTTCCAACCTAAGGAGTCACCCCTCCACTTT. It is translated as CASSFQPKESPLHF.